This T cell receptor beta chain was found in a study of blood T cell repertoires in COVID-19. Overall study context: PBMCs, B-cell-depleted T cells, or T cells provided the cDNA or gDNA that made up the material.

As originally analysed: Nucleated cell counts were estimated from reference gene primer amplification. Method: immunoSEQ multiplex PCR; TCRdb's copy keeps in-frame clones and lacks some. V, J and clone size are those of that table, while D and trimming were read from the DNA. The sample records about 360,000 clones, about 87% being singletons. Trimming took 1 base from V and 8 from J, leaving 14 bases between them. Germline V lookup: CDR1 SGHAT, CDR2 FQNNGV. CDR3 length equals 15 residues. The receptor comes from a human donor in a cohort sampled during active COVID-19. Sequencing used peripheral blood. The rearrangement uses TRBV11-2 and TRBJ1-4; D ambiguous. CDR3 amino acids: CASSLGEGSDEKLFF. CDR3 nucleotide sequence: TGTGCCAGCAGCTTAGGGGAGGGTTCCGACGAAAAACTGTTTTTT.